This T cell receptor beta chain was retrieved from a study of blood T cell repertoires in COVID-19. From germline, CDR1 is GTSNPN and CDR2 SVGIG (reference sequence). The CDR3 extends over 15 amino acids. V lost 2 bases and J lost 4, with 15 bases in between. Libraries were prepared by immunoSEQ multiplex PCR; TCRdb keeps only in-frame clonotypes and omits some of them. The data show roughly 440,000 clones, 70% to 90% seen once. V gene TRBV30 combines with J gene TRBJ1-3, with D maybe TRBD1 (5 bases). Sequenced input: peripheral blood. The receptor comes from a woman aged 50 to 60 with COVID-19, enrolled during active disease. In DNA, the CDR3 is TGTGCCTGGAGTCCACGTTGGGGGGGAGGAAACACCATATATTTT. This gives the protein CAWSPRWGGGNTIYF.